This entry lists 30 T cell receptor beta chains sequenced from one sample in a study of Ad26.COV2.S vaccination and SARS-CoV-2 variants. Regarding treatment: some 20 received Ad26.COV2.S at low or high dose, single or two shots; about 5 received placebo; per-sample allocation not given. At day 63 after the first vaccine or placebo injection, samples were drawn. The method was immunoSEQ multiplex PCR; TCRdb's version includes in-frame clones alone and lacks a portion of them. This table has about 680,000 clones, 89% appearing once. This material consisted of peripheral blood, taken in a trial of Ad26.COV2.S vaccine versus placebo. These receptors originate from a person between 18 and 65 years old who received the Ad26.COV2.S COVID-19 vaccine or a placebo.

The rearrangement joins TRBV5-4 to TRBJ2-7, with a possible D match to TRBD1 (6 bases). CDR1 and CDR2 from the germline V gene are SGHNT and YYREEE (reference sequence). V lost 0 bases to trimming and J lost 3 bases, with 13 bases between them. CDR3 length equals 15 residues. Written as DNA, the CDR3 is TGTGCCAGCAGCTTGGGGGACAAAAGAATCTACGAGCAGTACTTC. It codes for CASSLGDKRIYEQYF.

The chain joins TRBV19 to TRBJ1-5, with D perhaps matching TRBD1 (6 bases). The CDR3 is 15 residues long. Between the trimmed V and J ends, which lost 4 bases and 6 bases, there was a span of 16 bases. Germline CDR1 reads LNHDA; CDR2 reads SQIVND (reference sequence). For the CDR3, the DNA is TGTGCCAGTAGTAGTTGGGGTTCGGGGGCTCAGCCCCAGCATTTT. It codes for CASSSWGSGAQPQHF.

The rearrangement joins TRBV6-1 to TRBJ2-5; the match to TRBD1 covers 7 bases. CDR3 length: 14 residues. Germline trimming cut 3 bases from V and 0 bases from J; bases unmatched to any gene: 1. Per the germline V gene, CDR1 is MNHNS and CDR2 is SASEGT. CDR3: CASSDRGNQETQYF. The CDR3 nucleotides are TGTGCCAGCAGTGACAGGGGGAACCAAGAGACCCAGTACTTC.

The rearrangement joins TRBV7-6 to TRBJ1-4, with D possibly TRBD1 on 6 matching bases. CDR1 is SGHVS, CDR2 FNYEAQ, per germline. Trimming shortened V by 6 bases and J by 4 bases, and 12 bases separated the two germline ends. CDR3 size: 14 residues. CDR3 in DNA: TGTGCCAGCAGTTCAGGGGCAGTTAATGAAAAACTGTTTTTT. It yields the protein CASSSGAVNEKLFF.

The V gene is TRBV27, the J gene TRBJ2-7; the D gene is possibly TRBD2 (5 bases). Trimming removed 5 bases at V and 2 bases at J, with 19 bases between. This CDR3 comprises 16 residues. CDR1 MNHEY and CDR2 SMNVEV come from the germline V gene (reference sequence). The CDR3 nucleotides read TGTGCCAGCAGTCTAAAAGCGGTAAGGCCCCCCTACGAGCAGTACTTC. Protein: CASSLKAVRPPYEQYF.

The genes are TRBV3-1 (or the pseudogene TRBV3-2) and TRBJ2-5; D is perhaps TRBD2 (5 bases). Germline CDR1 and CDR2: LGHDT and YNNKEL (reference sequence). V lost 1 base and J 5 bases, leaving 14 bases between the germline ends. The CDR3 is 15 residues long. CDR3 loop: CASSQGFPSSETQYF. The CDR3 DNA sequence: TGTGCCAGCAGCCAAGGGTTCCCTAGCAGTGAGACCCAGTACTTC.

V usage is TRBV5-4 and J usage is TRBJ1-1; D not certain. The CDR3 extends over 13 amino acids. The V gene's germline CDR1 is SGHNT and CDR2 YYREEE (reference sequence). The V gene lost 3 bases and the J gene lost 3 bases, with 9 bases spanning the gap. CDR3 sequence: CASSSRPDTEAFF. The CDR3 DNA follows: TGTGCCAGCAGCTCTCGACCGGACACTGAAGCTTTCTTT.

This clone occurred once. The rearrangement links TRBV18 to TRBJ1-1; possibly TRBD1 for D (6 bases). The CDR3 sequence is 15 residues long. Germline V lookup: CDR1 KGHSH, CDR2 LQKENI. The V gene lost 3 bases and the J gene lost 1 base, with 12 bases spanning the gap. The CDR3 bases are TGTGCCAGCTCACCGGGGGGGGCCCAGAACACTGAAGCTTTCTTT. Translated, it gives CASSPGGAQNTEAFF.

This clone turned up a few times. The chain recombines TRBV11-1 with TRBJ2-7; maybe TRBD1 (5 bases). In germline, CDR1 is SGHAT, CDR2 FQDESV (reference sequence). Trimming stripped 4 bases from V and 0 bases from J, with 13 bases between. This CDR3 contains 15 residues. The chain's CDR3 is CASSSQGPLSYEQYF. DNA of the CDR3: TGTGCCAGCAGCTCTCAGGGTCCCCTCTCCTACGAGCAGTACTTC.

This clone was picked up one time. The genes are TRBV21-1 and TRBJ2-7; TRBD1, as called in the table, went unchecked against the DNA. TRBV21-1 is a pseudogene segment. The CDR3 has 18 residues. The CDR3 region is CASSKAQGDEGCPYEQYF. CDR3 nucleotide sequence: TGTGCCAGCAGCAAAGCTCAGGGGGACGAAGGGTGCCCCTACGAGCAGTACTTC.

The CDR3 nucleotides read TGTGCCAGCAGTTTCACCGACAGGACTAACTATGGCTACACCTTC. As protein: CASSFTDRTNYGYTF. The chain has TRBV6-5 and TRBJ1-2; possible D gene TRBD1, 6 bases. CDR3 length equals 15 residues. Trimming took off 4 bases at V and 0 bases at J, with 12 bases between the two ends. Germline CDR1 is MNHEY and CDR2 is SVGAGI.

On this clone: This could be a read error, since a much larger clone is one nucleotide away. Within the sample, other DNA sequences also encode this same CDR3. The CDR3, as DNA: TGTGCCACCAGCAGACAGGGGTATAATTCACCCCTCCACTTT. This encodes CATSRQGYNSPLHF. The rearrangement uses TRBV15 and TRBJ1-6; weak D call: TRBD1 (6 bases). Trimming shortened V by 2 bases and J by 4 bases, and 6 bases separated the two germline ends. Per germline, CDR1 LNHNV and CDR2 YYDKDF (reference sequence). The CDR3 extends over 14 amino acids.

This CDR3 is CASSRGTGVDSPLHF. CDR3 nucleotides: TGTGCCAGCAGCCGCGGGACAGGGGTAGATTCACCCCTCCACTTT. The genes are TRBV7-2 and TRBJ1-6; 10 nucleotides agree with TRBD1. Germline CDR1 SGHTA, CDR2 FQGNSA. The length of the CDR3 is 15 residues. V was pared by 5 bases and J by 8 bases, with 6 bases of the junction left unmatched.

CDR3: CASSVVGAGELFF. The CDR3 DNA reads TGTGCCAGTAGTGTTGTGGGCGCCGGGGAGCTGTTTTTT. This chain links TRBV19 with TRBJ2-2; D ambiguous. CDR1 and CDR2 from the germline V gene are LNHDA and SQIVND (reference sequence). The CDR3 runs 13 residues. The V and J ends lost 5 bases and 6 bases respectively, with 10 bases between them. The whole variable domain, remainder taken from reference TRBV19 and TRBJ2-2, is DGGITQSPKYLFRKEGQNVTLSCEQNLNHDAMYWYRQDPGQGLRLIYYSQIVNDFQKGDIAEGYSVSREKKESFPLTVTSAQKNPTAFYLCASSVVGAGELFFGEGSRLTVL.

Only a few counts were recorded for this clone. This sample also contains other DNA sequences that code for the same CDR3. The chain uses TRBV11-2 and TRBJ2-2, with TRBD2 matching over 7 bases. Germline V CDR1 and CDR2: SGHAT, FQNNGV. J gave up 2 bases and V 1 base, and 1 base lay outside the gene matches. The CDR3 is made up of 15 amino acids. CDR3 in DNA: TGTGCCAGCAGCTTAGCGGGGGGAAACACCGGGGAGCTGTTTTTT. Its translation: CASSLAGGNTGELFF.

This clone was observed a single time. The chain is built from TRBV6-2 or TRBV6-3 and TRBJ1-1; D possibly corresponds to TRBD1 (6 bases). V lost 3 bases and J lost 1, with 12 bases in between. Germline V gene data show CDR1 as MNHEY and CDR2 as SVGEGT. There are 15 residues in the CDR3. CDR3 nucleotides: TGTGCCAGCAGTTATTCCGGACAGACGAACACTGAAGCTTTCTTT. Amino acid sequence: CASSYSGQTNTEAFF.

The CDR3, as DNA: TGCGCCAGCAGCCAAGATTTGGGACTGAGACTAGCGGGATACGAGCAGTACTTC. This encodes CASSQDLGLRLAGYEQYF. V and J are TRBV4-1 and TRBJ2-7, with TRBD2 matching over 11 bases. The CDR3 is 18 amino acids. The V segment lost 0 bases and the J segment 4 bases; nucleotides outside the gene matches: 11. Germline CDR1 and CDR2: MGHRA and YSYEKL.

This clone occurred once. The V gene is TRBV7-2, the J gene TRBJ1-2; a weak D match, TRBD1 (5 bases). V lost 0 bases, J lost 5 bases, and 16 bases lay in between. The CDR3 loop spans 16 amino acids. Germline loops: CDR1 SGHTA, CDR2 FQGNSA. The chain's CDR3 is CASSLARTPGTYGYTF. For the CDR3, the DNA is TGTGCCAGCAGCTTAGCGAGGACCCCCGGGACGTATGGCTACACCTTC.

About this clone: Different DNA sequences within this sample yield the same CDR3. The genes are TRBV7-2 and TRBJ2-7; 7 nucleotides line up with TRBD1. The junction had 1 base not matched to a gene; V was cut back by 2 bases and J by 3 bases. This CDR3 comprises 13 residues. The germline V gene encodes CDR1 SGHTA and CDR2 FQGNSA. CDR3 in DNA: TGTGCCAGCAGCTTAAGACAGGGCTACGAGCAGTACTTC. Protein sequence: CASSLRQGYEQYF. Together with reference TRBV7-2 and TRBJ2-7, the CDR3 gives the full variable domain: GAGVSQSPSNKVTEKGKDVELRCDPISGHTALYWYRQSLGQGLEFLIYFQGNSAPDKSGLPSDRFSAERTGGSVSTLTIQRTQQEDSAVYLCASSLRQGYEQYFGPGTRLTVT.

The chain recombines TRBV29-1 with TRBJ1-5, with no clear D. The CDR3 totals 10 residues. Germline assignment: CDR1 SQVTM and CDR2 ANQGSEA. V lost 4 bases, J lost 7 bases, and 5 bases lay in between. The CDR3 loop reads CSVVPQPQHF. In nucleotides, the CDR3 is TGCAGCGTTGTGCCCCAGCCCCAGCATTTT.

The chain links TRBV19 to TRBJ2-7; 7 bases are a match to TRBD2. V was clipped by 1 base and J by 0 bases; unmatched bases: 3. This CDR3 has 15 residues. Germline V gene data show CDR1 as LNHDA and CDR2 as SQIVND (reference sequence). Here the CDR3 DNA reads TGTGCCAGTAGTATAGGCCTAGCGGTCTCCTACGAGCAGTACTTC. This translates into CASSIGLAVSYEQYF.

The V call is TRBV11-1, the J call TRBJ1-3; TRBD1 matches 7 bases. Germline V gene sequence: CDR1 SGHAT, CDR2 FQDESV (reference sequence). Losses at the gene ends were 6 bases for V and 0 bases for J; bases not matched to a gene: 5. This CDR3 comprises 15 residues. The CDR3 bases are TGTGCCAGCAGACCGAGACAGGGCTCTGGAAACACCATATATTTT. Translated, it gives CASRPRQGSGNTIYF.

The gene calls are TRBV25-1 and TRBJ2-7, with a tentative D call TRBD1 (6 bases). CDR3 size: 15 residues. Trimming pared 3 bases from V and 0 bases from J, leaving 12 bases between. Germline V lookup: CDR1 MGHDK, CDR2 SYGVNS. The CDR3 DNA reads as TGTGCCAGCAGTGAGGGGGCAGGGAGCTCCTACGAGCAGTACTTC. The encoded protein is CASSEGAGSSYEQYF.

The V and J genes are TRBV9 and TRBJ2-7, with D perhaps TRBD2 (6 bases). CDR3 length: 15 amino acids. Germline CDR1 and CDR2: SGDLS and YYNGEE. V dropped 2 bases and J dropped 7 bases, with 19 bases sitting between them. CDR3 protein: CASSVTGDSSREQYF. CDR3 coding DNA: TGTGCCAGCAGCGTCACCGGGGACTCCTCGAGAGAGCAGTACTTC.

V and J are TRBV12-3 or TRBV12-4 and TRBJ1-5; no firm D call. V was pared by 3 bases and J by 6 bases, with 6 bases between. The CDR3 contains 12 residues. The CDR3 DNA reads as TGTGCCAGCAGTTTGTCGAGTCAGCCCCAGCATTTT. Translating gives CASSLSSQPQHF.

The chain joins TRBV3-1 (or the pseudogene TRBV3-2) to TRBJ1-2; D is unresolved. The germline V gene has CDR1 LGHDT and CDR2 YNNKEL (reference sequence). This CDR3 contains 15 residues. V lost 5 bases and J 4 bases, leaving 17 bases between the germline ends. The CDR3 bases are TGTGCCAGCAGCTTATTCGTGGAATCCCTCTATGGCTACACCTTC. Translating it yields CASSLFVESLYGYTF.

The chain uses TRBV7-9 and TRBJ1-3, with D possibly matching TRBD1 (6 bases). CDR3 length: 11 amino acids. Trimming pared 2 bases from V and 14 bases from J, leaving 10 bases between. Germline V gives CDR1 SEHNR, CDR2 FQNEAQ (reference sequence). The CDR3 bases are TGTGCCAGCAGCTTAAGTGGGGGCCTATATTTT. Residues: CASSLSGGLYF. Full variable domain (outside the CDR3, taken from reference TRBV7-9 and TRBJ1-3): DTGVSQNPRHKITKRGQNVTFRCDPISEHNRLYWYRQTLGQGPEFLTYFQNEAQLEKSRLLSDRFSAERPKGSFSTLEIQRTEQGDSAMYLCASSLSGGLYFGEGSWLTVV.

The chain is built from TRBV18 and TRBJ1-1; 8 bases line up with TRBD1. The junction had 12 bases not matched to a gene; V was cut back by 6 bases and J by 0 bases. CDR3 size: 17 residues. Per germline, CDR1 KGHSH and CDR2 LQKENI. DNA for the CDR3: TGTGCCAGCTCCCGAGGGACAGGTTACAATGTGAACACTGAAGCTTTCTTT. Encoded protein: CASSRGTGYNVNTEAFF.

The chain joins TRBV23-1 to TRBJ2-3; TRBD2 is a possible D gene (6 bases). TRBV23-1 is treated as an ORF (open reading frame) with a function not yet certain. The CDR3 is 16 residues long. V shed 0 bases and J shed 0 bases, with 10 bases lying between them. The DNA of the CDR3 is TGCGCCAGCAGTCAATCGGGAGGTACTAGCACAGATACGCAGTATTTT. Translated: CASSQSGGTSTDTQYF.

The chain has TRBV6-5 and TRBJ1-5; 11 nucleotides match TRBD1. The trim removed 9 bases at V and 5 bases at J, leaving 6 bases unmatched. The V gene's germline CDR1 is MNHEY and CDR2 SVGAGI. The CDR3 sequence is 14 residues long. The CDR3 DNA sequence: TGTGCCAGTTTACCGGGACAGGGGGATCAGCCCCAGCATTTT. This gives the protein CASLPGQGDQPQHF.